What follows are 26 T cell receptor beta chains derived from one specimen sequenced in a study of T cell clonotyping in hematopoietic cell transplantation. Sequencing used immunoSEQ multiplex PCR; TCRdb keeps in-frame clones, though not all of them. The data contain several thousand clones, around 85% of them singletons. The specimen was peripheral blood mononuclear cells, collected 180 days after allogeneic stem cell transplant. The receptors stem from a male patient between 60 and 69 years old who had an allogeneic stem cell transplant from an unrelated donor, so T cells may come from the graft donor. Some clones in this sample may be carry-over from other donors' samples.

This clone was counted between two and nine times. The chain links TRBV2 to TRBJ1-2; D may be TRBD1 (6 bases). V was shortened by 1 base and J by 8 bases, with 14 bases between the two germline ends. The CDR3 extends over 14 amino acids. CDR1 is SNHLY, CDR2 FYNNEI, per germline. DNA of the CDR3: TGTGCCAGCAGTGAAGGGGCAGGGGTAGGGGGCTACACCTTC. This codes for CASSEGAGVGGYTF.

This rearrangement joins TRBV4-1 to TRBJ1-5; 11 positions agree with TRBD1. Germline loops: CDR1 MGHRA, CDR2 YSYEKL. The trim removed 4 bases at V and 6 bases at J, leaving 5 bases unmatched. The length of the CDR3 is 15 residues. CDR3 protein: CASSLGQGARQPQHF. The CDR3 nucleotides are TGCGCCAGCAGCCTCGGACAGGGGGCCCGTCAGCCCCAGCATTTT.

This clone has just one count. The genes are TRBV7-2 and TRBJ1-2, with 7 nucleotides matching TRBD1. The CDR3 runs to 15 residues. In germline, CDR1 is SGHTA, CDR2 FQGNSA. The V segment lost 6 bases and the J segment 7 bases; nucleotides outside the gene matches: 14. The CDR3 here is CASSLSREGASGYTF. The DNA for the CDR3 is TGTGCCAGCAGTTTAAGTCGGGAGGGGGCGAGTGGCTACACCTTC.

The V gene is TRBV4-3, the J gene TRBJ2-7; 10 bases are a match to TRBD2. The length of the CDR3 is 18 residues. Germline lookup yields CDR1 LGHNA and CDR2 YSLEER. V lost 0 bases and J lost 0; bases outside the gene matches: 8. The CDR3 loop reads CASSQEASGGLFSYEQYF. The CDR3 region has the DNA TGCGCCAGCAGCCAAGAGGCTAGCGGGGGCCTTTTCTCCTACGAGCAGTACTTC.

J is TRBJ2-7 and V is TRBV27, with D maybe TRBD2 (7 bases). The germline CDR1 and CDR2 sequences are MNHEY and SMNVEV (reference sequence). The CDR3 runs 14 residues. V lost 5 bases to trimming and J lost 4 bases, with 15 bases between them. The CDR3 is CASSPGGRSYEQYF. The CDR3 region has the DNA TGTGCCAGCAGTCCGGGGGGCCGGTCGTACGAGCAGTACTTC.

This chain connects TRBV9 to TRBJ2-1; a weak D match, TRBD2 (6 bases). Trimming removed 4 bases from V and 6 bases from J, with 14 bases in between. This CDR3 region has 14 residues. Per germline, CDR1 SGDLS and CDR2 YYNGEE. CDR3 protein: CASSQKTRGNEQFF. In DNA form, the CDR3 reads TGTGCCAGCAGCCAGAAGACTAGGGGCAATGAGCAGTTCTTC. The full variable domain, its missing parts supplied by reference TRBV9 and TRBJ2-1, is DSGVTQTPKHLITATGQRVTLRCSPRSGDLSVYWYQQSLDQGLQFLIQYYNGEERAKGNILERFSAQQFPDLHSELNLSSLELGDSALYFCASSQKTRGNEQFFGPGTRLTVL.

The chain employs TRBV28 and TRBJ2-2; 10 bases are shared with TRBD1. J lost 1 base, V lost 6 bases, and 5 bases had no gene match. The CDR3 consists of 16 residues. Per germline, CDR1 MDHEN and CDR2 SYDVKM. DNA for the CDR3: TGTGCCAGCAGGGGACAGGGGACTGTGAACACCGGGGAGCTGTTTTTT. Protein product: CASRGQGTVNTGELFF.

This sequence joins TRBV7-2 and TRBJ1-4; no clear D gene. V was shortened by 5 bases and J by 8 bases, with 18 bases between the two germline ends. CDR1 and CDR2 from the germline V gene are SGHTA and FQGNSA. The CDR3 has 15 residues. The CDR3 bases are TGTGCCAGCAGCCCCGCATGGGCTGGGGTCGAAAAACTGTTTTTT. Protein sequence: CASSPAWAGVEKLFF.

Only a few counts were recorded for this clone. The V call is TRBV7-2, the J call TRBJ1-6; D is unclear. The CDR3 consists of 15 residues. The germline gives CDR1 SGHTA, CDR2 FQGNSA. V lost 3 bases, J lost 7 bases, and 13 bases lay in between. For the CDR3, the DNA is TGTGCCAGCAGCTTGACCAGGCAGGCAAATTCACCCCTCCACTTT. It is translated as CASSLTRQANSPLHF.

The rearrangement links TRBV6-1 to TRBJ1-4; 7 nucleotides align to TRBD1. From germline, CDR1 is MNHNS and CDR2 SASEGT. Trimming took 6 bases from V and 7 from J; bases not matched to a gene: 11. This CDR3 comprises 15 residues. The CDR3 loop reads CASSKAGTAFEKLFF. The DNA for the CDR3 is TGTGCCAGCAGCAAAGCCGGGACAGCTTTTGAAAAACTGTTTTTT.

A single count supports this clone. This chain's CDR3 is CASSLSGGAEAFF. Written as DNA, the CDR3 is TGTGCCAGCAGCTTGAGTGGAGGGGCTGAAGCTTTCTTT. The genes are TRBV7-2 and TRBJ1-1, with D tentatively TRBD1 (5 bases). Germline-derived CDR1 and CDR2 are SGHTA and FQGNSA. Trimming cost V 3 bases and J 6 bases, with 11 bases left between them. The CDR3 runs 13 residues.

This sequence joins TRBV2 and TRBJ1-6; D not resolved. V was pared by 6 bases and J by 7 bases, with 4 bases between. Germline V gene sequence: CDR1 SNHLY, CDR2 FYNNEI. This CDR3 has 11 amino acids. CDR3 sequence reads: CASRENSPLHF. Here the CDR3 DNA reads TGTGCCAGCAGGGAGAATTCACCCCTCCACTTT.

The V and J genes are TRBV5-1 and TRBJ2-5; D unresolved. Trimming shortened V by 4 bases and J by 4 bases, and 8 bases separated the two germline ends. This CDR3 has 12 amino acids. Germline V gene sequence: CDR1 SGHRS, CDR2 YFSETQ. The CDR3 loop reads CASSPTGETQYF. The CDR3 DNA reads TGCGCCAGCAGCCCTACCGGAGAGACCCAGTACTTC. The full variable domain, in which reference TRBV5-1 and TRBJ2-5 provide the parts outside the CDR3, is KAGVTQTPRYLIKTRGQQVTLSCSPISGHRSVSWYQQTPGQGLQFLFEYFSETQRNKGNFPGRFSGRQFSNSRSEMNVSTLELGDSALYLCASSPTGETQYFGPGTRLLVL.

The rearrangement links TRBV11-2 to TRBJ2-5; D ambiguous. The V end lost 5 bases, the J end lost 3 bases, and 16 bases lay between the germline ends. Germline CDR1 is SGHAT and CDR2 is FQNNGV. There are 15 residues in the CDR3. CDR3 sequence reads: CASSPHVTVEETQYF. In DNA, the CDR3 is TGTGCCAGCAGCCCGCACGTTACAGTTGAAGAGACCCAGTACTTC. The complete variable domain, with remaining parts taken from reference TRBV11-2 and TRBJ2-5, reads EAGVAQSPRYKIIEKRQSVAFWCNPISGHATLYWYQQILGQGPKLLIQFQNNGVVDDSQLPKDRFSAERLKGVDSTLKIQPAKLEDSAVYLCASSPHVTVEETQYFGPGTRLLVL.

This clone was found once. The chain employs TRBV6-1 and TRBJ2-5, with D perhaps TRBD1 (6 bases). V shed 3 bases and J shed 2 bases, with 13 bases lying between them. CDR1 is MNHNS and CDR2 is SASEGT in the germline V gene. The CDR3 length is 15 residues. The CDR3 region has the DNA TGTGCCAGCAGTGAGTTGACAGGAAAACAAGAGACCCAGTACTTC. This codes for CASSELTGKQETQYF.

The rearrangement links TRBV5-4 to TRBJ2-3, with D possibly matching TRBD2 (6 bases). This CDR3 comprises 13 residues. CDR1 and CDR2 from the germline V gene are SGHNT and YYREEE (reference sequence). V was pared by 2 bases and J by 11 bases, with 15 bases between. CDR3 DNA sequence: TGTGCCAGCAGCTTCAGACGGGACTGGGTGCAGTATTTT. This translates into CASSFRRDWVQYF.

This clone was recorded a few times. The gene calls are TRBV11-2 and TRBJ2-2; the D is unclear. The CDR3 is 15 residues long. In germline, CDR1 is SGHAT, CDR2 FQNNGV. Trimming took off 4 bases at V and 1 base at J, with 10 bases between the two ends. The chain's CDR3 is CASSSVRMNTGELFF. CDR3 in DNA: TGTGCCAGCAGCTCAGTTCGAATGAACACCGGGGAGCTGTTTTTT.

The V call is TRBV7-9, the J call TRBJ2-5; D is tentatively TRBD1 or TRBD2 (5 bases each). The CDR3 loop spans 14 amino acids. Deletions cut 2 bases from V and 0 bases from J, with 7 bases between. Germline V gives CDR1 SEHNR, CDR2 FQNEAQ (reference sequence). CDR3 loop: CASSLMGHQETQYF. The DNA for the CDR3 is TGTGCCAGCAGCTTAATGGGACACCAAGAGACCCAGTACTTC.

V usage is TRBV5-1 and J usage is TRBJ2-1, with TRBD2 identical over 10 bases. CDR1 and CDR2 (germline): SGHRS, YFSETQ. This CDR3 contains 15 residues. Losses at the gene ends were 0 bases for V and 9 bases for J; bases not matched to a gene: 6. The CDR3 reads CASSLELAGGIEQFF. The CDR3 nucleotides read TGCGCCAGCAGCTTGGAGTTAGCGGGAGGTATTGAGCAGTTCTTC.

This clone was recorded once. CDR3: CASSLYPLTGTEAFF. CDR3 nucleotide sequence: TGTGCCAGCAGCTTATACCCCCTGACTGGCACTGAAGCTTTCTTT. The rearrangement links TRBV7-2 to TRBJ1-1, with D hard to call. The CDR3 is 15 amino acids. Germline loops: CDR1 SGHTA, CDR2 FQGNSA. Between the trimmed V and J ends, which lost 2 bases and 4 bases, there was a span of 14 bases.

This rearrangement joins TRBV6-1 to TRBJ1-4, with D tentatively TRBD1 (6 bases). CDR3 length: 15 amino acids. Germline CDR1 reads MNHNS; CDR2 reads SASEGT. Trimming left V 6 bases short and J 8 bases short, with 19 bases between. The CDR3: CASRTLQGQDEKLFF. As DNA, the CDR3 is TGTGCCAGCAGGACGCTACAGGGTCAGGACGAAAAACTGTTTTTT.

This chain links TRBV9 with TRBJ2-3; TRBD1 agrees at 11 bases. V trimming: 4 bases; J trimming: 7 bases; junction bases outside the gene matches: 8. The CDR3 runs 15 residues. Per germline, CDR1 SGDLS and CDR2 YYNGEE. The CDR3 DNA sequence: TGTGCCAGCAGCCCACGGACAGGGGGCTTGAATACGCAGTATTTT. Translation: CASSPRTGGLNTQYF.

The rearrangement links TRBV30 to TRBJ2-7; D call uncertain. The germline gives CDR1 GTSNPN, CDR2 SVGIG (reference sequence). Deletions cut 3 bases from V and 1 base from J, with 4 bases between. The CDR3 is made up of 11 amino acids. The CDR3 sequence: CAWSQSYEQYF. CDR3 DNA: TGTGCCTGGAGCCAATCCTACGAGCAGTACTTC.

The chain links TRBV29-1 to TRBJ2-1; the D gene is possibly TRBD2 (7 bases). From germline, CDR1 is SQVTM and CDR2 ANQGSEA. Deletions cut 2 bases from V and 3 bases from J, with 20 bases between. There are 17 residues in the CDR3. CDR3 amino acids: CSVERGALIGYYNEQFF. In nucleotides, the CDR3 is TGCAGCGTTGAACGGGGGGCCTTGATCGGCTACTACAATGAGCAGTTCTTC.

V usage is TRBV7-9 and J usage is TRBJ2-2, with 7 bases aligning to TRBD1. V dropped 2 bases and J dropped 6; count of bases not matched to a gene: 0. Germline V gives CDR1 SEHNR, CDR2 FQNEAQ (reference sequence). This CDR3 region has 13 residues. CDR3 amino acids: CASSLQGAGELFF. CDR3 sequence (DNA): TGTGCCAGCAGCTTACAGGGGGCCGGGGAGCTGTTTTTT.

The CDR3 nucleotides read TGTGCCAGCAGACGAGGGACAGCCGATCAGCCCCAGCATTTT. It is translated as CASRRGTADQPQHF. V usage is TRBV28 and J usage is TRBJ1-5, with 7 bases lining up with TRBD1. The CDR3 is 14 residues long. The germline V gene encodes CDR1 MDHEN and CDR2 SYDVKM. Trimming removed 6 bases from V and 5 bases from J; junction bases left unmatched: 7.